This TCR beta chain was obtained from a study of monozygotic twins with inflammatory bowel disease. Study-wide points: Especially where disease activity was present, IBD patients had fewer clonotypes in common with others than healthy twins did. The authors could not tell different T cell subtypes apart.

Each CDR3 protein gets one entry in TCRdb, which reprocessed the 5' RACE reads and gives no DNA. The sample holds approximately 120,000 distinct CDR3 sequences. Looked up from germline, CDR1 is DFQATT and CDR2 is SNEGSKA (reference sequence). This CDR3 has 15 amino acids. Points on this clonotype: The antigen is not known.

The V and J genes are TRBV20-1 and TRBJ1-5. The material sequenced was blood. The clonotype comes from a human donor with ulcerative colitis or Crohn's disease, or a healthy co-twin of an affected twin (not recorded which). The CDR3 is CSARDRGRGLGPQHF.